This passage covers 30 T cell receptor beta chains from one sample sequenced in a study of human T cells and chemical hapten exposure. The sample's time point: patch test 2, 6 weeks after DPC sensitization. The treatment denotes: therapeutic diphenylcyclopropenone sensitization with weekly scalp DPC. A single record per CDR3 protein comes from TCRdb applying MiXCR to the RACE reads. The sample records tens of thousands of distinct CDR3 sequences, 8.5% to 10% being singletons. The sequences come from whole blood, collected in connection with sensitization to the hapten diphenylcyclopropenone (DPC). All receptors derive from a woman between 50 and 59 years old with alopecia areata. Some clones in this sample may be carry-over from other donors' samples.

This clonotype was counted at least ten times. The chain links TRBV24-1 to TRBJ1-2; possibly TRBD1 for D (5 bases). Germline CDR1 and CDR2: KGHDR and SFDVKD. V was cut by 4 bases and J by 2 bases, with 13 bases left in between. This CDR3 region has 15 residues. The CDR3 sequence: CATSDEGLGNYGYTF. CDR3 DNA: TGTGCCACCAGTGACGAGGGACTTGGCAACTATGGCTACACCTTC.

The sample holds a few counts of this clonotype. V usage is TRBV2 and J usage is TRBJ1-2; 8 nucleotides line up with TRBD1. Germline loops: CDR1 SNHLY, CDR2 FYNNEI. The CDR3 sequence is 13 residues long. V was clipped by 6 bases and J by 2 bases; unmatched bases: 2. CDR3 protein: CASRGDRNYGYTF. CDR3 in DNA: TGTGCCAGCAGGGGGGACAGGAACTATGGCTACACCTTC.

This clonotype has a count of ten or more. This chain joins TRBV9 and TRBJ1-4; D uncertain. Germline CDR1 SGDLS, CDR2 YYNGEE. The CDR3 has 15 amino acids. Deletions cut 4 bases from V and 3 bases from J, with 13 bases between. The CDR3 coding sequence is TGTGCCAGCAGCCCTCAGGTTGGTGCTAATGAAAAACTGTTTTTT. It is translated as CASSPQVGANEKLFF.

CDR3 sequence (DNA): TGCGCCAGCAGCCCCCGGGGGACAGGGGCCTACGAGCAGTACTTC. As protein: CASSPRGTGAYEQYF. V and J are TRBV5-1 and TRBJ2-7; TRBD1 matches at 10 bases. Germline assignment: CDR1 SGHRS and CDR2 YFSETQ. J gave up 2 bases and V 4 bases, and 6 bases lay outside the gene matches. The CDR3 totals 15 residues.

This clonotype showed up just a few times. The chain joins TRBV7-2 to TRBJ1-6; D might be TRBD1 (5 bases). The CDR3 runs to 15 residues. Germline V lookup: CDR1 SGHTA, CDR2 FQGNSA. The V and J ends lost 1 base and 5 bases respectively, with 9 bases between them. In DNA form, the CDR3 reads TGTGCCAGCAGCTTAGGGGGCCGTAATAATTCACCCCTCCACTTT. This translates into CASSLGGRNNSPLHF.

This clonotype was recorded a few times. The chain combines TRBV7-2 with TRBJ2-7; D perhaps matches TRBD2 (5 bases). The CDR3 has 14 amino acids. The germline gives CDR1 SGHTA, CDR2 FQGNSA. Deletions cut 3 bases from V and 0 bases from J, with 9 bases between. CDR3 DNA: TGTGCCAGCAGCTTGGGAGAGCACTCCTACGAGCAGTACTTC. Translation gives CASSLGEHSYEQYF.

The chain uses TRBV5-1 and TRBJ1-2; 7 nucleotides align to TRBD1. CDR1 is SGHRS, CDR2 YFSETQ, per germline. CDR3 length: 15 residues. V shed 1 base, J shed 2 bases, and the junction held 5 bases outside the gene matches. For the CDR3, the DNA is TGCGCCAGCAGCTTGTCGGTCAGGGGGAACTATGGCTACACCTTC. It specifies CASSLSVRGNYGYTF.

The chain employs TRBV7-6 and TRBJ2-4; perhaps D is TRBD1 or TRBD2 (5 bases each). V was clipped by 10 bases and J by 0 bases, with 16 bases between them. CDR1 and CDR2 from the germline V gene are SGHVS and FNYEAQ. This CDR3 comprises 15 residues. The CDR3, as DNA: TGTGCCAAGCCCGGGGCCAGGGCAGCCAAAAACATTCAGTACTTC. Translated, it gives CAKPGARAAKNIQYF.

This clonotype was seen many times. V and J are TRBV13 and TRBJ1-1; no clear D gene. Germline lookup yields CDR1 PRHDT and CDR2 FYEKMQ (reference sequence). With 0 bases removed from V and 8 bases from J, the gap between germline ends came to 7 bases. The CDR3 length is 12 residues. CDR3 nucleotide sequence: TGTGCCAGCAGCTTAGGTTTGGAAGAAGCTTTCTTT. Translated, it gives CASSLGLEEAFF.

In this sample, this clonotype turned up many times. The genes are TRBV6-5 and TRBJ2-3; TRBD2 agrees at 11 bases. Germline loops: CDR1 MNHEY, CDR2 SVGAGI. The CDR3 sequence is 16 residues long. Trimming at V came to 5 bases and at J to 4 bases, leaving 8 bases not matched to a gene. CDR3 sequence reads: CASSPHNSGGADTQYF. CDR3 DNA sequence: TGTGCCAGCAGTCCCCACAATAGCGGGGGGGCAGATACGCAGTATTTT.

This clonotype was counted ten times or more. The gene calls are TRBV5-1 and TRBJ1-1; D gene ambiguous. The V end lost 3 bases, the J end lost 4 bases, and 10 bases lay between the germline ends. The CDR3 extends over 13 amino acids. Germline lookup yields CDR1 SGHRS and CDR2 YFSETQ. The CDR3: CASSSEVFTEAFF. CDR3 DNA sequence: TGCGCCAGCAGCTCAGAGGTTTTCACTGAAGCTTTCTTT.

This clonotype was observed many times. V is TRBV7-6 and J is TRBJ1-4; D perhaps matches TRBD1 (5 bases). The CDR3 extends over 13 amino acids. Germline CDR1 SGHVS, CDR2 FNYEAQ. V was shortened by 6 bases and J by 8 bases, with 13 bases between the two germline ends. CDR3 sequence: CASRPAGGEKLFF. The CDR3 coding sequence is TGTGCCAGCAGGCCCGCCGGGGGAGAAAAACTGTTTTTT.

Regarding this clonotype: This may come from a read error, since a much larger clone is one base off. This chain links TRBV4-2 with TRBJ2-2; TRBD1 or TRBD2 may be the D gene (5 bases each). Between the trimmed V and J ends, which lost 4 bases and 1 base, there was a span of 16 bases. CDR1 is LGHNA and CDR2 is YNFKEQ in the germline V gene. This CDR3 contains 17 residues. The CDR3 loop is CASSPQEEQENTGELFF. Written as DNA, the CDR3 is TGTGCCAGCAGCCCCCAGGAGGAACAGGAGAACACCGGGGAGCTGTTTTTT.

This clonotype was counted between two and nine times. This chain uses TRBV10-1 with TRBJ2-3, with D possibly called TRBD1 or TRBD2 (6 bases each). The ends were cut back, 8 bases at V and 6 bases at J, with 18 bases in the middle. Germline V gene lookup returns CDR1 WNHNN and CDR2 SYGVQD (reference sequence). The CDR3 length is 14 residues. CDR3 in amino acids: CASGPPGARDTQYF. The CDR3 coding sequence is TGCGCCAGCGGCCCGCCGGGGGCCAGGGATACGCAGTATTTT.

This clonotype was picked up a small number of times. The rearrangement links TRBV29-1 to TRBJ2-3; 7 bases are a match to TRBD2. V shed 5 bases, J shed 2 bases, and the junction held 10 bases outside the gene matches. Germline CDR1 is SQVTM and CDR2 is ANQGSEA. CDR3 length: 15 residues. The CDR3 DNA reads as TGCAGCGTTTCCGGGACTACGATCCTCACAGATACGCAGTATTTT. Its translation: CSVSGTTILTDTQYF.

This clonotype was observed at least ten times. The chain couples TRBV7-9 to TRBJ2-1, with D possibly TRBD2 on 5 matching bases. V was clipped by 1 base and J by 4 bases, with 8 bases between them. Germline V gene lookup returns CDR1 SEHNR and CDR2 FQNEAQ (reference sequence). This CDR3 contains 14 residues. The CDR3, as DNA: TGTGCCAGCAGCTTAGAGAGCGGATACAATGAGCAGTTCTTC. It yields the protein CASSLESGYNEQFF.

This clonotype showed up just a few times. The CDR3 bases are TGTGCCAGCTTAGACACCGGGGAGCTGTTTTTT. Its protein product is CASLDTGELFF. The chain uses TRBV2 and TRBJ2-2; unclear D gene. Germline CDR1 and CDR2: SNHLY and FYNNEI. Deletions cut 8 bases from V and 3 bases from J, with 4 bases between. The CDR3 extends over 11 amino acids.

This sequence joins TRBV18 and TRBJ1-5; 7 positions match TRBD1. The germline V gene encodes CDR1 KGHSH and CDR2 LQKENI. Trimming at V came to 6 bases and at J to 0 bases, leaving 5 bases not matched to a gene. The CDR3 runs 15 residues. Here the CDR3 DNA reads TGTGCCAGCTCGGAACAGGGGCATAGCAATCAGCCCCAGCATTTT. Its protein product is CASSEQGHSNQPQHF.

Only a few counts were recorded for this clonotype. Mismatch with germline at one junction end may stem from a read error. This chain connects TRBV6-6 to TRBJ2-3; TRBD1 is a possible D gene (5 bases). Germline CDR1 reads MNHNY; CDR2 reads SVGAGI (reference sequence). This CDR3 has 15 amino acids. CDR3 in DNA: TGTGCCAGCAGCCAATTCCAGGGAACGGTAGATACGCACTATTTT. Protein product: CASSQFQGTVDTHYF.

The chain employs TRBV25-1 and TRBJ2-5; 8 positions agree with TRBD1. The CDR3 contains 16 residues. Germline CDR1 reads MGHDK; CDR2 reads SYGVNS. Trimming cost V 3 bases and J 5 bases; bases outside gene matches: 11. CDR3 DNA sequence: TGTGCCAGCAGTGAGGGGGGCAGGGGGCACGGGGAGACCCAGTACTTC. This codes for CASSEGGRGHGETQYF.

This clonotype was seen at least ten times. The chain joins TRBV7-9 to TRBJ1-4, with 7 bases fitting TRBD1. This CDR3 is built from 14 residues. The germline V gene encodes CDR1 SEHNR and CDR2 FQNEAQ (reference sequence). V lost 1 base and J lost 5; bases outside the gene matches: 1. For the CDR3, the DNA is TGTGCCAGCAGCTTAGAGACAGGGAATGAAAAACTGTTTTTT. This encodes CASSLETGNEKLFF.

Ten or more counts support this clonotype. The CDR3: CASSQEPSGQPQHF. Here the CDR3 DNA reads TGCGCCAGCAGCCAAGAGCCCTCGGGGCAGCCCCAGCATTTT. This chain uses TRBV4-3 with TRBJ1-5, with D uncertain. CDR3 length: 14 residues. V lost 0 bases, J lost 7 bases, and 10 bases lay in between. Germline loops: CDR1 LGHNA, CDR2 YSLEER.

This clonotype was found many times. This chain joins TRBV29-1 and TRBJ1-1; the D is unclear. The V and J ends lost 4 bases and 4 bases respectively, with 10 bases between them. The CDR3 contains 12 residues. The germline V gene has CDR1 SQVTM and CDR2 ANQGSEA. The CDR3 loop reads CSVVAAGTEAFF. The CDR3 region has the DNA TGCAGCGTTGTGGCGGCGGGCACTGAAGCTTTCTTT.

This clonotype was seen a few times. CDR3 bases: TGTGCCAGCAGTTACTCGGGACAGGGGGTCACTGAAGCTTTCTTT. Protein sequence: CASSYSGQGVTEAFF. The V gene is TRBV6-6, the J gene TRBJ1-1; 11 nucleotides agree with TRBD1. This CDR3 contains 15 residues. V lost 0 bases and J lost 4; bases outside the gene matches: 1. Germline V gene lookup returns CDR1 MNHNY and CDR2 SVGAGI (reference sequence).

The chain recombines TRBV5-1 with TRBJ2-3; TRBD1 is a possible D gene (6 bases). In germline, CDR1 is SGHRS, CDR2 YFSETQ. The CDR3 has 17 amino acids. The V and J ends lost 0 bases and 4 bases respectively, with 18 bases between them. CDR3 amino acids: CASSLVQGGISADTQYF. DNA for the CDR3: TGCGCCAGCAGCTTGGTACAGGGCGGCATAAGCGCAGATACGCAGTATTTT.

The rearrangement links TRBV3-1 to TRBJ2-1, with D perhaps being TRBD1 or TRBD2 (5 bases each). The V end was cut by 6 bases, the J end by 2 bases, with 11 bases between. The V gene's germline CDR1 is LGHDT and CDR2 YNNKEL (reference sequence). The CDR3 length is 14 residues. The CDR3 loop reads CASRPGTAYNEQFF. CDR3 coding DNA: TGTGCCAGCAGGCCCGGGACCGCCTACAATGAGCAGTTCTTC.

This clonotype has a handful of counts. The chain couples TRBV4-1 to TRBJ2-2; no definite D call. The germline CDR1 and CDR2 sequences are MGHRA and YSYEKL. CDR3 length: 13 amino acids. The germline V and J ends were trimmed by 4 bases and 5 bases, with 8 bases remaining between them. The CDR3 region has the DNA TGCGCCAGCAGCCCCCCTAATACCGGGGAGCTGTTTTTT. Its translation: CASSPPNTGELFF.

The V and J genes are TRBV28 and TRBJ1-6; D gene ambiguous. The CDR3 extends over 15 amino acids. Trimming took off 4 bases at V and 6 bases at J, with 13 bases between the two ends. CDR1 MDHEN and CDR2 SYDVKM come from the germline V gene. CDR3 nucleotide sequence: TGTGCCAGCAGTTCCCACTTCAACAGTAATTCACCCCTCCACTTT. It yields the protein CASSSHFNSNSPLHF. The entire variable domain, with the rest obtained from reference TRBV28 and TRBJ1-6, is as follows: DVKVTQSSRYLVKRTGEKVFLECVQDMDHENMFWYRQDPGLGLRLIYFSYDVKMKEKGDIPEGYSVSREKKERFSLILESASTNQTSMYLCASSSHFNSNSPLHFGNGTRLTVT.

This sequence joins TRBV18 and TRBJ1-4, with TRBD1 identical over 8 bases. There are 13 residues in the CDR3. The ends lost 3 bases at V and 14 bases at J; junction bases unmatched: 8. CDR1 is KGHSH and CDR2 is LQKENI in the germline V gene. This CDR3 is CASSPPGGPSLFF. CDR3 DNA sequence: TGTGCCAGCTCACCCCCAGGGGGCCCTTCTCTGTTTTTT.

This chain uses TRBV28 with TRBJ2-7; TRBD2 might be the D (7 bases). The germline gives CDR1 MDHEN, CDR2 SYDVKM. The CDR3 loop spans 14 amino acids. Trimming removed 4 bases from V and 7 bases from J, with 17 bases in between. CDR3 DNA sequence: TGTGCCAGCAGTTATGGGGGCGGGAGAAGGGAGCAGTACTTC. Translation: CASSYGGGRREQYF.